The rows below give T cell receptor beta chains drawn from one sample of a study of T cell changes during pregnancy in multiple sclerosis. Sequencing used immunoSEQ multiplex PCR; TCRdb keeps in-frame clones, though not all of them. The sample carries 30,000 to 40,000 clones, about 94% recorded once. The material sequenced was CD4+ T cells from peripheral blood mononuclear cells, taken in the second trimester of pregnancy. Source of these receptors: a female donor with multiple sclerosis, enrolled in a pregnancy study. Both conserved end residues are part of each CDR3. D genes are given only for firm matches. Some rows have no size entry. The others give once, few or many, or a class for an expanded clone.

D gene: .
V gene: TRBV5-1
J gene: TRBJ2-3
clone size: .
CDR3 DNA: TGCGCCAGCAGCTTGTGGGGCCGAAGGTCAGATACGCAGTATTTT
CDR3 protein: CASSLWGRRSDTQYF

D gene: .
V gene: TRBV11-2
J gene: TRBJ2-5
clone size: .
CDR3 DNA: TGTGCCAGCGGTCGGGACCAAGAGACCCAGTACTTC
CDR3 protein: CASGRDQETQYF

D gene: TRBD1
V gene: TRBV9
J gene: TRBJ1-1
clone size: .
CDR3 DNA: TGTGCCAGCAGCGTAGGTCAGGGGGCCTCAAGATGGAACACTGAAGCTTTCTTT
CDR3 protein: CASSVGQGASRWNTEAFF

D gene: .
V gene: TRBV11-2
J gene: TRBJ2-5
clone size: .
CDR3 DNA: TGTGCCAGCAGCTTAAGGGGGAGCACTAACCAAGAGACCCAGTACTTC
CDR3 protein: CASSLRGSTNQETQYF

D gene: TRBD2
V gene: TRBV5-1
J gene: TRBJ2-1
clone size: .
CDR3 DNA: TGCGCCAGCAGCGATAACGGGGGGGGCTACAATGAGCAGTTCTTC
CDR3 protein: CASSDNGGGYNEQFF

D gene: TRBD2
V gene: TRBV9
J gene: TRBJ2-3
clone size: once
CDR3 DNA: TGTGCCAGCAGCGTACTAGCGGGTAGCACAGATACGCAGTATTTT
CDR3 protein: CASSVLAGSTDTQYF

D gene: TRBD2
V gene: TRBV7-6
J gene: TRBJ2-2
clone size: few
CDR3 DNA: TGTGCCAGCAGCTTAGGGACTAGCGTGGCACCCGGGGAGCTGTTTTTT
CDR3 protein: CASSLGTSVAPGELFF

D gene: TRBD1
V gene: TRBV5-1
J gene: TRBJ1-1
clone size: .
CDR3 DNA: TGCGCCAGCAGCCGGGCCGGGACAGGGGAAAATGAAGCTTTCTTT
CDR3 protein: CASSRAGTGENEAFF

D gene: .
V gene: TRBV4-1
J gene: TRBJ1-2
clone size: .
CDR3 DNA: TGCGCCAGCAGCCAAGATATCCAAATTGGAGGAGCCGGCTACACCTTC
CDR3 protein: CASSQDIQIGGAGYTF

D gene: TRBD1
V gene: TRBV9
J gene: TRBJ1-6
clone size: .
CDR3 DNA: TGTGCCAGCAGTTGGGGGACAGGGACTTATAATTCACCCCTCCACTTT
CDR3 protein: CASSWGTGTYNSPLHF

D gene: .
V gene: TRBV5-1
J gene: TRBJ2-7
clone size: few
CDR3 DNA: TGCGCCAGCAGCTTCTCCCAGGGTTTCTACGAGCAGTACTTC
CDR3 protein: CASSFSQGFYEQYF

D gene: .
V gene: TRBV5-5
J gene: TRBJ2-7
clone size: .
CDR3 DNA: TGTGCCAGCAGCTTGGATCCAGCAGGGTTATCGGAGCAGTACTTC
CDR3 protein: CASSLDPAGLSEQYF

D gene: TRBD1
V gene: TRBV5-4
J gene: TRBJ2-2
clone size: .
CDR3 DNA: TGTGCCAGCAGCTTCCAGGGACAGGGAAAGACCGGGGAGCTGTTTTTT
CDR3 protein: CASSFQGQGKTGELFF

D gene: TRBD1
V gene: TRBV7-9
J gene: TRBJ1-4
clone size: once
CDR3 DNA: TGTGCCAGCAGCTTATATGGGACAGCGAATGAAAAACTGTTTTTT
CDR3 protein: CASSLYGTANEKLFF

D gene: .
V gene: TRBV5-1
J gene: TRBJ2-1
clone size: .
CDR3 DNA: TGCGCCAGCAGCTTACAGGGTTCTGAGCAGTTCTTC
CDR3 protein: CASSLQGSEQFF

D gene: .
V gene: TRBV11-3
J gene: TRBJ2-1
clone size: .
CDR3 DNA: TGTGCCAGCAGCTCCACGGGCAATGAGCAGTTCTTC
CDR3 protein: CASSSTGNEQFF

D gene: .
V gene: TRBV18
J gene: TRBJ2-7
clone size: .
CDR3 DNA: TGTGCCAGCTCACCACCGGCAGGCTCCTACGAGCAGTACTTC
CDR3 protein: CASSPPAGSYEQYF

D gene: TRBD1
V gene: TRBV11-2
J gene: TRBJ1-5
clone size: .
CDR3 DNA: TGTGCCAGCACCCAGGCTTCCAGGGGGAATCAGCCCCAGCATTTT
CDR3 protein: CASTQASRGNQPQHF

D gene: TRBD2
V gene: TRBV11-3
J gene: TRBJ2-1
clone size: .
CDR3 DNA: TGTGCCAGCAGCTTATCGGGACTAGCGGGAGTAGGATCGGACCATGAGCAGTTCTTC
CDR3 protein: CASSLSGLAGVGSDHEQFF

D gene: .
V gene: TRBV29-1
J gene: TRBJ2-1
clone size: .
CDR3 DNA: TGCAGCGTTGAAGGCGCTGACAGGGGAGGGTCCTACAATGAGCAGTTCTTC
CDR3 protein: CSVEGADRGGSYNEQFF

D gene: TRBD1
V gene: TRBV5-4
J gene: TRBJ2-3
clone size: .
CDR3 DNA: TGTGCCAGCAGCTCGACAGGGAGCACAGATACGCAGTATTTT
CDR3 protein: CASSSTGSTDTQYF

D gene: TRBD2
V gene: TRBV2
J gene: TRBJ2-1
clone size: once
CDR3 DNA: TGTGCCAGCAGTGAATCGCTGGCGGGGGCCTACAATGAGCAGTTCTTC
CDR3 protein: CASSESLAGAYNEQFF

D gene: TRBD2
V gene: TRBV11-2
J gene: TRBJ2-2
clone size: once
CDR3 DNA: TGTGCCAGCAGCCGACTTAGCGGGAGGGGTCCCACCGGGGAGCTGTTTTTT
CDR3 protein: CASSRLSGRGPTGELFF

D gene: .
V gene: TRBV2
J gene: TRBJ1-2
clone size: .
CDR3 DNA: TGTGCCAGCAGCTCGGGCCCCTCGGGGGGCTACACCTTC
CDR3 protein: CASSSGPSGGYTF

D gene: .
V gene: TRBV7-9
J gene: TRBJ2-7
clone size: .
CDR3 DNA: TGTGCCAGCAGCCCGAGGGAGGCAGCGGAGCAGTACTTC
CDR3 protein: CASSPREAAEQYF

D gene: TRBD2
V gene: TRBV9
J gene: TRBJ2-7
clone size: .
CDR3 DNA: TGTGCCAGCAGCGCCGAGGGGAGGGGTAATCCCTACGAGCAGTACTTC
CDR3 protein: CASSAEGRGNPYEQYF

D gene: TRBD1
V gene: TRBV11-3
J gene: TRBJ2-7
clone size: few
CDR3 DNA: TGTGCCAGCAGCTTAGGAGCTACGACAGGGGCCCTCGACGAGCAGTACTTC
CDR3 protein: CASSLGATTGALDEQYF

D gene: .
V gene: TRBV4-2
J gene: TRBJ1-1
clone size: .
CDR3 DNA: TGTGCCAGCAGCCAAGATCTACAGCCTCGTCGGGAAGCTTTCTTT
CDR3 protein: CASSQDLQPRREAFF

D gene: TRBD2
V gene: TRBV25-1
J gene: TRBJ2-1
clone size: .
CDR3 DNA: TGTGCCAGCAGTGGGGCGGGAGGGGGCGGCCATGAGCAGTTCTTC
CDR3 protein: CASSGAGGGGHEQFF

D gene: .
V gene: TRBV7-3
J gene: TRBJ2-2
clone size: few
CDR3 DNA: TGTGCCAGCAGCTTACGAGGTGGAAACACCGGGGAGCTGTTTTTT
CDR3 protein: CASSLRGGNTGELFF

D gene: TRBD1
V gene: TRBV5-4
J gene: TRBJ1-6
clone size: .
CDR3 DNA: TGTGCCAGCAGCTTAGACAGGGGACTGTCACCCCTCCACTTT
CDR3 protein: CASSLDRGLSPLHF

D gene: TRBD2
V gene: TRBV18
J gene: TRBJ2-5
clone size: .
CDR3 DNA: TGTGCCAGCTCATCGTTGGGACTAGCGGGAGTTAGCTTGGGAGAGACCCAGTACTTC
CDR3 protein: CASSSLGLAGVSLGETQYF

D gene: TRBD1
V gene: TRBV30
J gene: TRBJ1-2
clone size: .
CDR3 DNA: TGTGCCTGGATAGAGGGGGCTAGTGGCTACACCTTC
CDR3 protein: CAWIEGASGYTF

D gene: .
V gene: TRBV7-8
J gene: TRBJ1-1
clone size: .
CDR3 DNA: TGTGCCAGCAGCTTAGCGGCCAGTAGAACGGGAGCAACCCAAGCTTTCTTT
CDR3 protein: CASSLAASRTGATQAFF

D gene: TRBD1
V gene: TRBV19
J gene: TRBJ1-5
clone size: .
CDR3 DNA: TGTGCCAGTACTCAGACAGGGAGAAATCAGCCCCAGCATTTT
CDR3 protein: CASTQTGRNQPQHF

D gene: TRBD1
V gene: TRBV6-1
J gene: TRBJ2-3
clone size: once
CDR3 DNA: TGTGCCGGGAAGACAGGGGCCGACACAGATACGCAGTATTTT
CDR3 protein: CAGKTGADTDTQYF

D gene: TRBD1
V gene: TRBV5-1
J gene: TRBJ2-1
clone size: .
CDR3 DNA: TGCGCCAGCAGCTTCCCCAACAGGGGGGTCTATGAGCAGTTCTTC
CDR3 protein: CASSFPNRGVYEQFF

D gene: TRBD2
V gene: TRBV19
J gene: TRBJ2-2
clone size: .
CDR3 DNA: TGTGCCAGTACACTCCGCAACTCCGGGACTAGCGGGAGAACCGGGGAGCTGTTTTTT
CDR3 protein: CASTLRNSGTSGRTGELFF

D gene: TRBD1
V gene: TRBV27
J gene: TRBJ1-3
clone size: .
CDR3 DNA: TGTGCCAGCAGTTTATCGGGGACAGCCTTAGGGGGAAACACCATATATTTT
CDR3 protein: CASSLSGTALGGNTIYF

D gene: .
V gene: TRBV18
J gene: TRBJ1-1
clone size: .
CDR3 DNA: TGTGCCAGCTCCCCCGGACAGAACACTGAAGCTTTCTTT
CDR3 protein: CASSPGQNTEAFF

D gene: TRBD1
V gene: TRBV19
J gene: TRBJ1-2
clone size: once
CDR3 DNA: TGTGCCAGTAGTGACAGGGGGACGAGCTATGGCTACACCTTC
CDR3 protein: CASSDRGTSYGYTF

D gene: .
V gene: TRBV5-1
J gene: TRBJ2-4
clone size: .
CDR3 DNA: TGCGCCAGCAGCTTGGACAGCCTAGCCAAAAACATTCAGTACTTC
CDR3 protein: CASSLDSLAKNIQYF

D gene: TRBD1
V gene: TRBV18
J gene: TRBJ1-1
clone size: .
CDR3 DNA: TGTGCCAGCTCACCACTCAGACAGGGGGGAGATGAAGCTTTCTTT
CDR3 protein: CASSPLRQGGDEAFF

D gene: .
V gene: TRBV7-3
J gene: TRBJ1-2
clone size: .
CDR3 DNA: TGTGCCAGCAGCCCCCTTGCAGGGACATCTGGCTACACCTTC
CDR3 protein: CASSPLAGTSGYTF

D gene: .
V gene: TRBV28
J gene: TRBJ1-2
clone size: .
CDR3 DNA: TGTGCCAGCAGTCCTCGAATGGGGGCAGGGGCTGGCTACACCTTC
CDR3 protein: CASSPRMGAGAGYTF

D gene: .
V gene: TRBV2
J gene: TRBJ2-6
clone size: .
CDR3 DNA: TGTGCCAGCAGTACAAAGGGGCCAGGGCCCGGGGCCAACGTCCTGACTTTC
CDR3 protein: CASSTKGPGPGANVLTF

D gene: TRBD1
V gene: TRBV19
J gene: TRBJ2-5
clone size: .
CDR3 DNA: TGTGCCAGTAGTATAGGGGGGACAGGGCGCGTTCGGACCCAGTACTTC
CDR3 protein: CASSIGGTGRVRTQYF

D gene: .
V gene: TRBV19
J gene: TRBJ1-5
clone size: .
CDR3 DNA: TGTGCCAGTAATGCGCCGGGGAATCAGCCCCAGCATTTT
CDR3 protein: CASNAPGNQPQHF

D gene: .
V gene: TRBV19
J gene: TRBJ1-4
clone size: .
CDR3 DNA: TGTGCCAGTACTCCGGGGAGGGGCGCAACTAATGAAAAACTGTTTTTT
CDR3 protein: CASTPGRGATNEKLFF

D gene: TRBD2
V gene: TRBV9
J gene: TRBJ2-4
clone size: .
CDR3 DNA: TGTGCCAGCAGCGTAGTGGGGACTACAGGCATTCAGTACTTC
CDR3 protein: CASSVVGTTGIQYF

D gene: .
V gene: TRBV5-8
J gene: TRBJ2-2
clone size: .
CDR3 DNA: TGTGCCAACAGGATGGGTCCCTGGGGAGTTCCCGGGGAGCTGTTTTTT
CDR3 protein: CANRMGPWGVPGELFF

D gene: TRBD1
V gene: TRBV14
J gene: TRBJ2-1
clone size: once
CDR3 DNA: TGTGCCAGCAGCCCACCCAGGGGGCTGGGGTCCTACAATGAGCAGTTCTTC
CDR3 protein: CASSPPRGLGSYNEQFF

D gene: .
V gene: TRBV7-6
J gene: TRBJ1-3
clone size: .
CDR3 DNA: TGTGCCAGCAGCGCCGGCGGACAGTCCTCTGGAAACACCATATATTTT
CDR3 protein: CASSAGGQSSGNTIYF

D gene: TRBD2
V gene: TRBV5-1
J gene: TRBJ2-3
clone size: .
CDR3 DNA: TGCGCCAGCGGCCGACTAGCCCTCACAGATACGCAGTATTTT
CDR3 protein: CASGRLALTDTQYF